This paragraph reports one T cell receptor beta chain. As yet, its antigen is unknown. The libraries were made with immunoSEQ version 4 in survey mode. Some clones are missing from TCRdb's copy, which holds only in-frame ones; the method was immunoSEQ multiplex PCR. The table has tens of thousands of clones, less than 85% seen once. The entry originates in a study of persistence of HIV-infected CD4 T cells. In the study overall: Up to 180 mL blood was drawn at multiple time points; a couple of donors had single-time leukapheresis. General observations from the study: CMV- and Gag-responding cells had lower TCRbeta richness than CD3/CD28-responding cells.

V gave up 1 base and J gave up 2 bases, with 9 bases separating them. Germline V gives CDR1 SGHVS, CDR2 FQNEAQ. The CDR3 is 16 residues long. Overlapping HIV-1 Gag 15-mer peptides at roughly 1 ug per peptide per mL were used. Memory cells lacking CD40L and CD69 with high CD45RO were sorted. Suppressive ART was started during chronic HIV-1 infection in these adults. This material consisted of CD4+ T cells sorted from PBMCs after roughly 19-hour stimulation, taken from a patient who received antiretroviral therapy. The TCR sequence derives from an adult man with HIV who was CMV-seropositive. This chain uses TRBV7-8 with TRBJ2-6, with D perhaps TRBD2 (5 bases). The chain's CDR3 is CASSLERVTGANVLTF. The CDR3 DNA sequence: TGTGCCAGCAGCTTAGAGAGGGTTACTGGGGCCAACGTCCTGACTTTC.